The 22 T cell receptor beta chains reported below all come from one sample, sequenced in a study of blood T cell repertoires in COVID-19. This table comes from immunoSEQ multiplex PCR, and its TCRdb copy is limited to in-frame clones, with some not included. The data show roughly 220,000 clones, with roughly four fifths seen just once and 7.5% held by the top ten. Sequencing was done on a sample of peripheral blood. Receptors originate from an elderly woman with COVID-19, enrolled during active disease.

This chain connects TRBV11-3 to TRBJ1-5; D gene ambiguous. V lost 6 bases, J lost 9 bases, and 9 bases lay in between. This CDR3 has 11 amino acids. Germline V lookup: CDR1 SGHNT, CDR2 YENEEA. CDR3 amino acids: CASSPIPPQHF. The CDR3 bases are TGTGCCAGCAGTCCTATCCCGCCCCAGCATTTT.

V gene TRBV5-1 combines with J gene TRBJ2-2; possibly TRBD2 for D (6 bases). The CDR3 runs 15 residues. Per the germline V gene, CDR1 is SGHRS and CDR2 is YFSETQ. Trimming shortened V by 4 bases and J by 6 bases, and 16 bases separated the two germline ends. CDR3 in DNA: TGCGCCAGCAGCACCGGAGGAGGGGAGGCCGGGGAGCTGTTTTTT. It specifies CASSTGGGEAGELFF.

DNA for the CDR3: TGCGCCAGCAGCCCTGAGGGGGTTTGGGCTGAAGCTTTCTTT. This translates into CASSPEGVWAEAFF. The chain has TRBV5-1 and TRBJ1-1; maybe TRBD1 (6 bases). Germline CDR1 and CDR2: SGHRS and YFSETQ. The CDR3 totals 14 residues. Trimming took 4 bases from V and 6 from J, leaving 16 bases between them.

The chain links TRBV15 to TRBJ2-2; 7 positions agree with TRBD1. This CDR3 spans 18 amino acids. Germline CDR1 LNHNV, CDR2 YYDKDF (reference sequence). V gave up 1 base and J gave up 1 base; unmatched junction bases: 9. The CDR3 DNA reads as TGTGCCACCAGCAGAGGACAGGGCGCTAGGGTGAACACCGGGGAGCTGTTTTTT. Translated: CATSRGQGARVNTGELFF.

V and J are TRBV12-5 and TRBJ1-4; tentatively, D is TRBD1 (6 bases). The V and J ends lost 2 bases and 7 bases respectively, with 20 bases between them. This CDR3 has 17 amino acids. Germline assignment: CDR1 LGHNT and CDR2 FRNRAP. The CDR3 here is CASGLHPQTGQSEKLFF. The CDR3 DNA is TGTGCTAGTGGTTTGCACCCCCAGACAGGACAATCTGAAAAACTGTTTTTT.

This rearrangement joins TRBV10-3 to TRBJ1-1; D uncertain. Germline V gene data show CDR1 as ENHRY and CDR2 as SYGVKD. The CDR3 extends over 11 amino acids. Between the trimmed V and J ends, which lost 6 bases and 7 bases, there was a span of 9 bases. Written as DNA, the CDR3 is TGTGCCATCAGCTCGGGATATGAAGCTTTCTTT. The encoded protein is CAISSGYEAFF.

There are a few counts of this clone. The chain carries TRBV28 and TRBJ1-4, with D possibly matching TRBD1 (6 bases). CDR3 size: 13 residues. The germline CDR1 and CDR2 sequences are MDHEN and SYDVKM. V gave up 6 bases and J gave up 5 bases, with 10 bases separating them. The CDR3 DNA reads as TGTGCCAGCAGGGACAGCCTAAATGAAAAACTGTTTTTT. Translated: CASRDSLNEKLFF.

This clone was found once. V usage is TRBV25-1 and J usage is TRBJ1-4; 10 nucleotides align to TRBD1. V lost 4 bases and J lost 3; bases outside the gene matches: 5. The CDR3 is made up of 16 amino acids. Germline-derived CDR1 and CDR2 are MGHDK and SYGVNS. Here the CDR3 reads CASSGDRGRANEKLFF. In DNA form, the CDR3 reads TGTGCCAGCAGTGGCGACAGGGGGCGTGCTAATGAAAAACTGTTTTTT.

The chain joins TRBV5-1 to TRBJ2-1; a possible D gene is TRBD1 (5 bases). The V gene lost 4 bases and the J gene lost 0 bases, with 11 bases spanning the gap. Germline lookup yields CDR1 SGHRS and CDR2 YFSETQ. This CDR3 contains 15 residues. CDR3 region: CASSPGQGSYNEQFF. The CDR3 DNA reads as TGCGCCAGCAGCCCTGGGCAGGGCTCCTACAATGAGCAGTTCTTC.

This clone came up a few times. V gene TRBV10-2 combines with J gene TRBJ2-2, with a weak D call TRBD2 (6 bases). The CDR3 sequence is 14 residues long. V was shortened by 6 bases and J by 1 base, with 9 bases between the two germline ends. CDR1 is WSHSY, CDR2 SAAADI, per germline. The chain's CDR3 is CASRSGENTGELFF. The CDR3 DNA sequence: TGCGCCAGCAGGTCGGGGGAGAACACCGGGGAGCTGTTTTTT.

Here the CDR3 reads CASSQESGGGRRWTQYF. CDR3 DNA: TGTGCCAGCAGCCAAGAAAGCGGGGGGGGACGTCGATGGACCCAGTACTTC. The rearrangement joins TRBV3-1 (or the pseudogene TRBV3-2) to TRBJ2-5, with 10 positions matching TRBD2. There are 17 residues in the CDR3. Germline V gene lookup returns CDR1 LGHDT and CDR2 YNNKEL (reference sequence). V shed 0 bases and J 7 bases; nucleotides not matched to a gene: 11.

The chain is built from TRBV6-1 and TRBJ2-7, with TRBD1 matching 9 bases. J lost 3 bases, V lost 5 bases, and 8 bases had no gene match. This CDR3 is 15 amino acids long. Germline CDR1 MNHNS, CDR2 SASEGT. The DNA of the CDR3 is TGTGCCAGCAGTTTTAAGGGACAGGGCCGCTACGAGCAGTACTTC. Translation: CASSFKGQGRYEQYF.

In this sample, this clone turned up a few times. The chain combines TRBV4-3 with TRBJ1-1; no reliable D call. This CDR3 is 15 amino acids long. Germline V lookup: CDR1 LGHNA, CDR2 YSLEER. Trimming took 1 base from V and 2 from J, leaving 11 bases between them. The CDR3 nucleotides read TGCGCCAGCAGCCAAGGAGTTCTGTCTAACACTGAAGCTTTCTTT. Amino acid sequence: CASSQGVLSNTEAFF.

The DNA of the CDR3 is TGCGCCAGCAGCCTTAGCGGGGGGCCCCGGGAGACCCAGTACTTC. Translated, it gives CASSLSGGPRETQYF. The V and J genes are TRBV4-1 and TRBJ2-5; 10 positions agree with TRBD2. Germline loops: CDR1 MGHRA, CDR2 YSYEKL. The CDR3 spans 15 residues. The J segment lost 5 bases and the V segment lost 4 bases, leaving 7 bases of the junction unmatched.

This clone was observed many times. V gene TRBV2 combines with J gene TRBJ2-2; TRBD2 matches at 9 bases. The CDR3 is made up of 16 amino acids. CDR1 is SNHLY and CDR2 is FYNNEI in the germline V gene. Trimming at V came to 6 bases and at J to 1 base, leaving 6 bases not matched to a gene. The CDR3 bases are TGTGCCAGCAGCGCGAGCGGGGGGCTGAACACCGGGGAGCTGTTTTTT. Translation gives CASSASGGLNTGELFF.

The J gene is TRBJ2-1, the V gene TRBV2, with D unresolved. Trimming shortened V by 2 bases and J by 14 bases, and 13 bases separated the two germline ends. CDR3 size: 12 residues. CDR1 and CDR2 from the germline V gene are SNHLY and FYNNEI. The CDR3 DNA sequence: TGTGCCAGCAGTGAATCACTACTCAGTAAGTTCTTC. As protein: CASSESLLSKFF.

This chain uses TRBV29-1 with TRBJ1-1; unclear D gene. The length of the CDR3 is 11 residues. Trimming took 6 bases from V and 1 from J, leaving 6 bases between them. Germline loops: CDR1 SQVTM, CDR2 ANQGSEA. The CDR3 reads CSVDKNTEAFF. CDR3 in DNA: TGCAGCGTAGACAAGAACACTGAAGCTTTCTTT.

This clone turned up a few times. The J gene is TRBJ2-7, the V gene TRBV11-2, with 13 bases matching TRBD2. V shed 5 bases and J 1 base; nucleotides not matched to a gene: 8. The germline gives CDR1 SGHAT, CDR2 FQNNGV. The length of the CDR3 is 17 residues. The CDR3 spells CASSKGLAGDPSYEQYF. DNA of the CDR3: TGTGCCAGCAGCAAAGGACTAGCGGGAGATCCGTCCTACGAGCAGTACTTC. Supplemented by reference TRBV11-2 and TRBJ2-7, the full variable domain reads EAGVAQSPRYKIIEKRQSVAFWCNPISGHATLYWYQQILGQGPKLLIQFQNNGVVDDSQLPKDRFSAERLKGVDSTLKIQPAKLEDSAVYLCASSKGLAGDPSYEQYFGPGTRLTVT.

The chain joins TRBV7-8 to TRBJ1-2, with D uncertain. The V and J ends lost 1 base and 2 bases respectively, with 17 bases between them. Germline-derived CDR1 and CDR2 are SGHVS and FQNEAQ. This CDR3 comprises 17 residues. The CDR3 nucleotides are TGTGCCAGCAGCTTAGAGGGTAGGCCAGGAGGAAACTATGGCTACACCTTC. Protein sequence: CASSLEGRPGGNYGYTF.

This rearrangement joins TRBV29-1 to TRBJ2-2; possible D gene TRBD2, 6 bases. V was cut by 6 bases and J by 7 bases, with 15 bases left in between. Germline loops: CDR1 SQVTM, CDR2 ANQGSEA. The CDR3 spans 13 residues. CDR3 bases: TGCAGCGTGTCCCCGTCGGGGGTCGGGGAGCTGTTTTTT. The encoded protein is CSVSPSGVGELFF.

The rearrangement uses TRBV27 and TRBJ1-1; D gene ambiguous. V gave up 8 bases and J gave up 1 base, with 14 bases separating them. This CDR3 is 14 amino acids long. Germline assignment: CDR1 MNHEY and CDR2 SMNVEV (reference sequence). This CDR3 reads CASRGRQANTEAFF. The CDR3 bases are TGTGCCAGCCGAGGGCGCCAGGCGAACACTGAAGCTTTCTTT.

V is TRBV4-1 and J is TRBJ1-5; D gene unclear. This CDR3 contains 13 residues. Germline V gene data show CDR1 as MGHRA and CDR2 as YSYEKL. V lost 4 bases and J lost 9, with 13 bases in between. CDR3 amino acids: CASSLTPVGPQHF. CDR3 nucleotides: TGCGCCAGCAGCCTAACCCCCGTCGGGCCCCAGCATTTT.